The 18 T cell receptor beta chains below come from one sample, sequenced in a study of blood T cell repertoires in COVID-19. Profiled with immunoSEQ multiplex PCR; TCRdb holds only in-frame clones, not every one. Counted here are some 120,000 clones, approximately 83% occurring once; the ten biggest clones make up about 6.9%. Sequences were obtained from peripheral blood. These TCRs come from a man at least 80 years old with active or convalescent COVID-19.

This clone was observed once. The chain couples TRBV19 to TRBJ2-3, with TRBD2 matching 12 bases. This CDR3 contains 16 residues. The trim removed 3 bases at V and 5 bases at J, leaving 6 bases unmatched. Germline CDR1 is LNHDA and CDR2 is SQIVND (reference sequence). The CDR3 bases are TGTGCCAGTAGTATCCTAGCGGGAGGGGCGGAAGATACGCAGTATTTT. Translating it yields CASSILAGGAEDTQYF.

The chain employs TRBV2 and TRBJ2-5; perhaps TRBD1 as D (6 bases). The V end lost 8 bases, the J end lost 1 base, and 11 bases lay between the germline ends. Germline CDR1 is SNHLY and CDR2 is FYNNEI. There are 13 residues in the CDR3. The CDR3, as DNA: TGTGCCAGCTTCTCAGGGGTCCAAGAGACCCAGTACTTC. Translation gives CASFSGVQETQYF.

The gene calls are TRBV6-2 or TRBV6-3 and TRBJ1-1; D call uncertain. Per the germline V gene, CDR1 is MNHEY and CDR2 is SVGEGT. This CDR3 comprises 15 residues. The V end was cut by 6 bases, the J end by 0 bases, with 14 bases between. CDR3 in DNA: TGTGCCAGCAGCCCGGGTGGTAGCATGAACACTGAAGCTTTCTTT. Translating it yields CASSPGGSMNTEAFF.

The chain joins TRBV7-9 to TRBJ1-2; D unclear. This CDR3 is 14 amino acids long. Trimming took 1 base from V and 2 from J, leaving 8 bases between them. In germline, CDR1 is SEHNR, CDR2 FQNEAQ (reference sequence). CDR3 nucleotides: TGTGCCAGCAGCTTAGAAACAGTAAACTATGGCTACACCTTC. Its translation: CASSLETVNYGYTF.

V and J are TRBV6-5 and TRBJ1-6, with 8 bases identical to TRBD1. The CDR3 has 15 amino acids. From germline, CDR1 is MNHEY and CDR2 SVGAGI. Trimming at V came to 3 bases and at J to 8 bases, leaving 6 bases not matched to a gene. CDR3 nucleotides: TGTGCCAGCAGTTATCTGGACAGGGTTGATTCACCCCTCCACTTT. This translates into CASSYLDRVDSPLHF.

The chain combines TRBV19 with TRBJ2-5; a possible D gene is TRBD1 (6 bases). This CDR3 is 15 amino acids long. Trimming left V 4 bases short and J 4 bases short, with 16 bases between. CDR1 is LNHDA, CDR2 SQIVND, per germline (reference sequence). In nucleotides, the CDR3 is TGTGCCAGTAGTAACAACAGGGTTTCACGAGAGACCCAGTACTTC. Encoded protein: CASSNNRVSRETQYF.

This clone was detected a few times. The chain is built from TRBV25-1 and TRBJ2-1, with 9 bases lining up with TRBD2. Germline-derived CDR1 and CDR2 are MGHDK and SYGVNS. The CDR3 covers 16 residues. V gave up 1 base and J gave up 2 bases; unmatched junction bases: 3. CDR3: CASSESGGGAYNEQFF. The CDR3 coding sequence is TGTGCCAGCAGTGAATCGGGCGGGGGGGCCTACAATGAGCAGTTCTTC.

J is TRBJ2-7 and V is TRBV5-5; D is possibly TRBD2 (5 bases). This CDR3 is 14 amino acids long. CDR1 is SGHKS and CDR2 is YYEKEE in the germline V gene (reference sequence). Trimming removed 4 bases from V and 3 bases from J, with 14 bases in between. The CDR3 here is CASSVDPGNYEQYF. The CDR3 coding sequence is TGTGCCAGCAGCGTGGACCCGGGGAACTACGAGCAGTACTTC.

This clone was seen a handful of times. The rearrangement joins TRBV5-1 to TRBJ1-2, with TRBD1 as a possible D gene (6 bases). There are 13 residues in the CDR3. Germline lookup yields CDR1 SGHRS and CDR2 YFSETQ. Between the trimmed V and J ends, which lost 4 bases and 2 bases, there was a span of 9 bases. The CDR3 sequence: CASSQGQNYGYTF. The CDR3 DNA sequence: TGCGCCAGCAGCCAAGGACAGAACTATGGCTACACCTTC.

About this clone itself: The sample has other DNA sequences that encode this CDR3 too. The chain joins TRBV2 to TRBJ2-3, with D uncertain. CDR1 and CDR2 (germline): SNHLY, FYNNEI. The CDR3 sequence is 13 residues long. V lost 7 bases to trimming and J lost 0 bases, with 8 bases between them. The CDR3 region is CASMTTSTDTQYF. As DNA, the CDR3 is TGTGCCAGCATGACGACTAGCACAGATACGCAGTATTTT.

This clone was detected once. The J gene is TRBJ1-6, the V gene TRBV19; 8 positions agree with TRBD1. The CDR3 extends over 18 amino acids. Germline V lookup: CDR1 LNHDA, CDR2 SQIVND (reference sequence). V shed 3 bases and J 10 bases; nucleotides not matched to a gene: 17. The CDR3: CASSISGQGRGSGSPLHF. The CDR3 DNA reads TGTGCCAGTAGTATTAGTGGACAGGGTCGGGGAAGCGGATCACCCCTCCACTTT.

J is TRBJ2-3 and V is TRBV24-1; the match to TRBD2 covers 9 bases. The CDR3 extends over 16 amino acids. V gave up 5 bases and J gave up 0 bases; unmatched junction bases: 5. Germline-derived CDR1 and CDR2 are KGHDR and SFDVKD. CDR3 coding DNA: TGTGCCACCAGTGTTCTGGCGGGAGGGAGCACAGATACGCAGTATTTT. Translated, it gives CATSVLAGGSTDTQYF.

The chain carries TRBV12-3 or TRBV12-4 and TRBJ1-6; 7 bases fit TRBD1. V was clipped by 6 bases and J by 10 bases; unmatched bases: 6. This CDR3 spans 13 amino acids. CDR3 DNA sequence: TGTGCCAGCAGCCGACGGACAGGCTCACCCCTCCACTTT. This sequence encodes CASSRRTGSPLHF.

This chain joins TRBV5-4 and TRBJ2-7, with a possible D match to TRBD1 (6 bases). Trimming took 0 bases from V and 4 from J, leaving 11 bases between them. CDR3 length: 14 residues. From germline, CDR1 is SGHNT and CDR2 YYREEE (reference sequence). CDR3 loop: CASSLGTEWYEQYF. CDR3 bases: TGTGCCAGCAGCTTGGGGACAGAATGGTACGAGCAGTACTTC.

V gene TRBV6-5 combines with J gene TRBJ2-1, with TRBD1 as a possible D gene (6 bases). Trimming cost V 2 bases and J 7 bases, with 12 bases left between them. The CDR3 loop spans 14 amino acids. Germline-derived CDR1 and CDR2 are MNHEY and SVGAGI. Written as DNA, the CDR3 is TGTGCCAGCAGTTACGGGCAGGGGTGGAATGAGCAGTTCTTC. Amino acid sequence: CASSYGQGWNEQFF.

The chain has TRBV11-2 and TRBJ1-2; D call uncertain. The ends were cut back, 0 bases at V and 8 bases at J, with 19 bases in the middle. Germline CDR1 SGHAT, CDR2 FQNNGV. The CDR3 totals 16 residues. CDR3 amino acids: CASSLDLGGAAWGYTF. The CDR3 bases are TGTGCCAGCAGCTTAGATCTCGGCGGAGCCGCTTGGGGCTACACCTTC.

The table lists this clone with a count of one. The chain combines TRBV11-1 with TRBJ2-3; the match to TRBD1 covers 8 bases. The trim removed 5 bases at V and 4 bases at J, leaving 8 bases unmatched. This CDR3 contains 15 residues. CDR1 SGHAT and CDR2 FQDESV come from the germline V gene (reference sequence). CDR3 sequence reads: CASSPGRGRADTQYF. The CDR3 DNA reads as TGTGCCAGCAGCCCTGGCAGGGGGCGCGCAGATACGCAGTATTTT. Combining the CDR3 with reference TRBV11-1 and TRBJ2-3 gives the whole variable domain EAEVAQSPRYKITEKSQAVAFWCDPISGHATLYWYRQILGQGPELLVQFQDESVVDDSQLPKDRFSAERLKGVDSTLKIQPAELGDSAMYLCASSPGRGRADTQYFGPGTRLTVL.

In this sample, this clone turned up once. V gene TRBV15 combines with J gene TRBJ1-5; D is undetermined. V shed 2 bases and J shed 7 bases, with 9 bases lying between them. Germline CDR1 LNHNV, CDR2 YYDKDF (reference sequence). The CDR3 loop spans 13 amino acids. In nucleotides, the CDR3 is TGTGCCACCAGCAGATCCGTTAGACAGCCCCAGCATTTT. Translation gives CATSRSVRQPQHF.